The present TCR beta chain was sequenced within a study of beta chain features in type 1 diabetes listed by TCRdb under 2018. As for the study more broadly: No differences in mean age, gender distribution, total cell number or subset yield were found between patients and healthy donors. A total of 107,917,701 sorted cells were examined across all samples, and a strong correlation was observed between cell number per subset and RNA yield. In the study, TCRB repertoires of sorted circulating CD4+ T cell subsets from recently diagnosed type 1 diabetes patients were compared with those of matched healthy donors. Naive and central memory subsets were obtained from all 30 or so donors, but regulatory and stem cell-like memory subsets were isolated from only 8 patients and roughly 8 healthy donors.

A few counts support this clone. It lacks a known antigen. Base-call qualities are not available, and no considerably larger clone is one nucleotide away. The entire isolated RNA was reverse transcribed using the High Capacity cDNA Reverse Transcription Kit, and thus expressed TCRB transcripts were sequenced. Deep immunoSEQ sequencing was applied to naive, central memory and regulatory T cell samples, giving an average of roughly 3.6 million total reads per sample. Sorted cells were lysed in RLT buffer and RNA was extracted with DNase-treated RNeasy Micro or Mini kits, depending on cell number. To prevent cross-contamination, each cell subset was processed individually, whereas patient and healthy donor samples were processed jointly. TCRB sequences were amplified from cDNA with the immunoSEQ multiplex PCR, producing 87-bp fragments spanning the CDR3 region. Amplicons were sequenced on the Illumina HiSeq platform. The original pipeline was this. Synthetic template baselines were used to correct PCR bias computationally, reads within Hamming distance 2 were collapsed, and singletons that could not be merged were discarded. Reads were aligned against IMGT so that V, D and J genes, CDR3 length and insertions or deletions at six rearrangement sites could be assigned. Within each subset, clonotype counts were normalized to the number of sorted cells before true diversity and Gini coefficients were calculated with the tcR R package. The overlap coefficient, calculated on TCRB nucleotide sequences, was used to quantify repertoire sharing. Out-of-frame TCRB sequences from naive cells were analyzed as a proxy for the pre-selection repertoire. TCRdb re-hosts the immuneACCESS table, in-frame sequences only. Its copies lack some clones; in the studies checked, an unresolved V gene accounts for under half of them, and the cause for the rest is not known. That table supplies the V and J calls and clone size; D and trimming were determined from the DNA. Recorded for this sample are around 310,000 clones; roughly 13% of them occurred a single time. About 0.016% of the sample goes to the ten largest clones.

The paper as a whole reports these results and caveats: Because cDNA was sequenced instead of genomic DNA, activated cells with high expression could be over-represented, although the groups did not differ in activation or CD3 levels. Because small numbers of individuals were included in the HLA sub-analyses, any influence of HLA type on TCRB rearrangement was left unresolved. In all four CD4+ subsets, TCRB CDR3 length was moderately but significantly shorter in type 1 diabetes patients. Shorter templates might have been favored by PCR, but patient and control samples were amplified and corrected together, so both groups would have been affected equally by any skew. Naive, central memory and regulatory TCRB repertoires appeared to be more alike among patients than among healthy donors. Fewer insertions and more nucleotide deletions at VDJ recombination sites were observed in patients with type 1 diabetes, implying thymic rearrangement abnormalities.

A single peripheral blood draw of approximately 110 mL on average was collected from each donor into heparinised tubes. Naive, central memory, regulatory and stem cell-like memory CD4+ T cells were sorted on a BD FACSAria II using a panel including CD45RO, CCR7, CD25, CD127, CD95 and CD27. All sorted populations exceeded 95% purity. PBMCs were isolated immediately by Lymphoprep density gradient centrifugation and stained directly without culture. So that batch effects would be minimized, each experiment stained and sorted samples in pairs, pairing one healthy donor with one patient. The CDR3 contains 14 residues, cysteine and phenylalanine counted. CDR3 DNA only is kept here, 42 bases in frame from base 1. V loses 4 bases at its end and J loses 4 bases; junction bases beyond the gene matches: 7. CDR1 and CDR2 are read off the germline V gene as MDHEN and SYDVKM.

This chain is built from TRBV28 and TRBJ2-7, with 7 bases in between that match TRBD2. Sequenced material: naive CD4+ T cells from blood. The cell subset or site label on this specimen signifies: true naive CD4+ T cells. This clonotype was obtained from a woman younger than 30 with type 1 diabetes. The CDR3 has the sequence CASSYRGGPYEQYF. The bases read TGTGCCAGCAGTTATCGGGGAGGGCCGTACGAGCAGTACTTC.